These 7 T cell receptor beta chains originate from one sample sequenced in a study of shared clonotypes between healthy human individuals. Generated by immunoSEQ multiplex PCR, the TCRdb table keeps only in-frame clones and is missing some. The table has fewer than 1.6 million clones, about 98.5% seen once. Sample: naive CD4+ T cells sorted from blood. Subset of the sample: CD45RA+ positively selected. Receptors were obtained from a man aged 25 to 45 in good health.

The chain uses TRBV11-3 and TRBJ2-7, with 7 positions matching TRBD1. The CDR3 covers 15 residues. The germline V gene encodes CDR1 SGHNT and CDR2 YENEEA. The V and J ends lost 0 bases and 2 bases, in that order; junction bases with no gene match: 4. In DNA form, the CDR3 reads TGTGCCAGCAGCTTAGAAGCCGGGACAGCCTACGAGCAGTACTTC. Amino acid sequence: CASSLEAGTAYEQYF.

V usage is TRBV28 and J usage is TRBJ2-2, with D maybe TRBD2 (7 bases). The CDR3 is 16 residues long. Trimming took 4 bases from V and 6 from J, leaving 18 bases between them. Germline CDR1 MDHEN, CDR2 SYDVKM. In DNA form, the CDR3 reads TGTGCCAGCAGTTCCTCTGGGGGGGCTGCGTCCGGGGAGCTGTTTTTT. It yields the protein CASSSSGGAASGELFF.

The genes are TRBV7-8 and TRBJ1-1; D perhaps matches TRBD1 (6 bases). V lost 2 bases and J lost 0, with 10 bases in between. The CDR3 contains 15 residues. In germline, CDR1 is SGHVS, CDR2 FQNEAQ. The chain's CDR3 is CASSLNSGVNTEAFF. Written as DNA, the CDR3 is TGTGCCAGCAGCTTAAATTCAGGGGTGAACACTGAAGCTTTCTTT.

The V and J genes are TRBV19 and TRBJ1-5; perhaps TRBD1 as D (5 bases). The germline V gene has CDR1 LNHDA and CDR2 SQIVND (reference sequence). V was pared by 8 bases and J by 3 bases, with 14 bases between. CDR3 length: 14 residues. The CDR3 DNA follows: TGTGCCAGTTCACGCCGGGGACTCAATCAGCCCCAGCATTTT. Translating it yields CASSRRGLNQPQHF.

The chain couples TRBV6-6 to TRBJ2-5, with 8 bases fitting TRBD2. The trim removed 2 bases at V and 5 bases at J, leaving 4 bases unmatched. Germline loops: CDR1 MNHNY, CDR2 SVGAGI (reference sequence). The CDR3 loop spans 14 amino acids. The CDR3 loop reads CASSYPREAETQYF. DNA for the CDR3: TGTGCCAGCAGTTACCCGCGGGAGGCGGAGACCCAGTACTTC.

This clone was seen only once. The V gene is TRBV29-1, the J gene TRBJ2-2; 8 bases are shared with TRBD1. The CDR3 runs to 14 residues. The germline gives CDR1 SQVTM, CDR2 ANQGSEA. Trimming at V came to 7 bases and at J to 0 bases, leaving 4 bases not matched to a gene. Here the CDR3 DNA reads TGCAGCGCCGGGACAGGAACGAACACCGGGGAGCTGTTTTTT. The encoded protein is CSAGTGTNTGELFF.

The chain links TRBV7-7 to TRBJ2-5; D unresolved. The CDR3 covers 14 residues. V was shortened by 2 bases and J by 5 bases, with 12 bases between the two germline ends. The V gene's germline CDR1 is SSHAT and CDR2 FNYEAQ (reference sequence). The DNA of the CDR3 is TGTGCCAGCAGCTTATCGGCCACCCGGGAGACCCAGTACTTC. Amino acid sequence: CASSLSATRETQYF.